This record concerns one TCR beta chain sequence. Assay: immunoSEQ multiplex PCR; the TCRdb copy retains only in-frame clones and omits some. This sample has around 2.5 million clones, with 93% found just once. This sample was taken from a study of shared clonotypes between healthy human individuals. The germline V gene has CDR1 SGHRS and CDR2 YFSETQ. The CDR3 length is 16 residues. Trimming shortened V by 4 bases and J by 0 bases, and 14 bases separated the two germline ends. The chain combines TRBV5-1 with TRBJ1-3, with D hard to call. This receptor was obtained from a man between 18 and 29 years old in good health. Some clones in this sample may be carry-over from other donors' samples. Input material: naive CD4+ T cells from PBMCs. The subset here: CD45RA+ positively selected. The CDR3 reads CASSVLSVVSGNTIYF. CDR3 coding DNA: TGCGCCAGCAGCGTCCTATCTGTTGTCTCTGGAAACACCATATATTTT.